This T cell receptor beta chain was recorded in a study of blood T cell repertoires in COVID-19. As processed by the authors: The assay estimated nucleated cells by amplifying reference gene primers. Libraries were prepared by immunoSEQ multiplex PCR; TCRdb keeps only in-frame clonotypes and omits some of them. The V and J calls and clone size were taken over from that table, and D and trimming were inferred from the DNA. The table has about 150,000 clones, about 86% seen once. CDR1 and CDR2 from the germline V gene are MDHEN and SYDVKM. This CDR3 is 16 amino acids long. J lost 0 bases, V lost 5 bases, and 3 bases had no gene match.

Sequenced sample: peripheral blood. The V call is TRBV28, the J call TRBJ2-2; 10 bases are shared with TRBD2. The sequence came from a man aged 65 to 79 with active or convalescent COVID-19. CDR3 in amino acids: CASSELAGANTGELFF. CDR3 sequence (DNA): TGTGCCAGCAGTGAGCTAGCGGGAGCGAACACCGGGGAGCTGTTTTTT.